This entry is about one T cell receptor (beta chain). This sample is part of a study of blood T cell repertoires in COVID-19. Per the original methods: Amplified reference gene primers provided the basis for estimating nucleated cell counts. The method was immunoSEQ multiplex PCR; TCRdb's version includes in-frame clones alone and lacks a portion of them. The V and J calls and clone size are taken from that table; D and trimming were inferred from the DNA. The sample records approximately 440,000 clones, around 88% being singletons. The CDR3 runs to 18 residues. V shed 4 bases, J shed 0 bases, and the junction held 12 bases outside the gene matches. Germline V gives CDR1 GTSNPN, CDR2 SVGIG (reference sequence). The Seattle patients, enrolled during active infection, were followed longitudinally.

This chain connects TRBV30 to TRBJ1-4, with 9 bases fitting TRBD1. The source of this sequence is a woman between 45 and 60 years old with COVID-19, enrolled during active disease. Sequencing was performed on peripheral blood. CDR3 region: CAWNRDRALGATNEKLFF. The CDR3 nucleotides are TGTGCCTGGAACCGGGACAGGGCCCTTGGGGCAACTAATGAAAAACTGTTTTTT. The variable domain in full, completed from reference TRBV30 and TRBJ1-4, reads SQTIHQWPATLVQPVGSPLSLECTVEGTSNPNLYWYRQAAGRGLQLLFYSVGIGQISSEVPQNLSASRPQDRQFILSSKKLLLSDSGFYLCAWNRDRALGATNEKLFFGSGTQLSVL.